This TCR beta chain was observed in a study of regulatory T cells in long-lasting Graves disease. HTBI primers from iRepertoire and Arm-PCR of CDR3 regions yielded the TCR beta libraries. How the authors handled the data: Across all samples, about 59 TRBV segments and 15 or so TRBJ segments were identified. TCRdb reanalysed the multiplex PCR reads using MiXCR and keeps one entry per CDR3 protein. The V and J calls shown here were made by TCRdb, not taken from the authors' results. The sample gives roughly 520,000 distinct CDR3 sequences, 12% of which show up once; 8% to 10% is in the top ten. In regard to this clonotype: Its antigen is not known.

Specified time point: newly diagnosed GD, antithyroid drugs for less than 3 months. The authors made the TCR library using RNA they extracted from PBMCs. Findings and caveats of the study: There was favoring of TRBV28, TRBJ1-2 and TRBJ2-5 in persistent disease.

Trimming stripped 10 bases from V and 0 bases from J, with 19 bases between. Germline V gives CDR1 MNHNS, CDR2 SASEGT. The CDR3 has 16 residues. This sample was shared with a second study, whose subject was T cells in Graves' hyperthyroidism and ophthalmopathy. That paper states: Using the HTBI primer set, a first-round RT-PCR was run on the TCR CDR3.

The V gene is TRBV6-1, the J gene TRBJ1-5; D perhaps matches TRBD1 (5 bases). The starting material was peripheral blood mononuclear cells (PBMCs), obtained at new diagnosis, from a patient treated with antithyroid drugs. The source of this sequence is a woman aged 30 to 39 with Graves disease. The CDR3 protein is CATSIRAPYSNQPQHF. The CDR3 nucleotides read TGTGCCACTTCTATCAGGGCCCCCTATAGCAATCAGCCCCAGCATTTT.